This T cell receptor beta chain was sequenced during a study of T cells in Graves' hyperthyroidism and ophthalmopathy. Study findings and constraints: Separating ophthalmopathy from stable hyperthyroidism was achieved by a 13 V-J model.

The V segment lost 6 bases and the J segment 4 bases; nucleotides outside the gene matches: 3. The CDR3 sequence is 13 residues long. Germline-derived CDR1 and CDR2 are SNHLY and FYNNEI. This clonotype showed up just once. Antigen: not known. PBMCs were sourced from roughly 9.1 ml fresh peripheral blood. Amplified TCR beta CDR3 regions derived from RNA transcripts. The HTBI primer set served for first-round RT-PCR of the TCR CDR3. TCRdb called the multiplex PCR reads again in MiXCR, with one record for every CDR3 protein. In the table there are about 340,000 distinct CDR3 sequences, approximately 22% of which are singletons.

The sequence was obtained from a woman aged 45-59 years with Graves' hyperthyroidism. This chain links TRBV2 with TRBJ2-7; 10 bases are a match to TRBD1. Sequencing was carried out using blood. CDR3 nucleotides: TGTGCCAGCAGGACAGGGGGCGATTACGAGCAGTACTTC. Translation: CASRTGGDYEQYF.